This T cell receptor (beta chain) was sequenced during a study of blood T cell repertoires in COVID-19. For the study at large: The cDNA or gDNA used as material had been derived from T cells, B-cell-depleted T cells, or PBMCs.

In the authors' workflow: Amplifying reference gene primers gave estimates of nucleated cell counts. TCRdb's table, derived via immunoSEQ multiplex PCR, lists solely in-frame clones and lacks some. The D gene and trimming were derived from the DNA, and the V and J assignments and clone size from that table. The table includes about 79,000 clones, 85% to 90% detected once. This CDR3 is built from 13 residues. From germline, CDR1 is SGDLS and CDR2 YYNGEE. V lost 3 bases and J lost 6; bases outside the gene matches: 5. V and J are TRBV9 and TRBJ1-2, with 7 bases aligning to TRBD1. This clonotype was sampled from a man aged 65 to 79 with active or convalescent COVID-19. Sequenced sample: peripheral blood. This CDR3 is CASSGDRWNGYTF. The CDR3 DNA reads TGTGCCAGCAGCGGGGACAGATGGAATGGCTACACCTTC.